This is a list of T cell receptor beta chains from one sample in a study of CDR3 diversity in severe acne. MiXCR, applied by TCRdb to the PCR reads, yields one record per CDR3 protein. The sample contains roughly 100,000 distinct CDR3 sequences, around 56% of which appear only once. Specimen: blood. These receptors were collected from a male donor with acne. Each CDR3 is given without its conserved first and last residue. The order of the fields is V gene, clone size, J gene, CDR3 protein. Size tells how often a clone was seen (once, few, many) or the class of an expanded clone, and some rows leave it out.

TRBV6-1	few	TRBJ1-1	ASIPIAVNTEAF
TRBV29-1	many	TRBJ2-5	SARSSFLVSQY
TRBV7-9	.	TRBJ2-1	ASSFPAGGYEQF
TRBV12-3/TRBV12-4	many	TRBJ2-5	ASSLGRGWETQY
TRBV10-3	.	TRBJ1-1	AISEGFEGENTEAF
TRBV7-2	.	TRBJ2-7	ASSSQTSVYFCAIRQTYEQY
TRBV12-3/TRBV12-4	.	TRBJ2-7	AWSVSGGDEQY
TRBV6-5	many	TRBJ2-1	ASSYAARNEQF
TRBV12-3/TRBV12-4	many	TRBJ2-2	ASSLGQGVHTGELF
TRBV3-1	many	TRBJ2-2	ASSLRDHTGELF
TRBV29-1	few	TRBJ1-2	TIRGAYGYT
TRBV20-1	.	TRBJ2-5	SARTASGETQY
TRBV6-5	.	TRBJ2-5	ASSTPQETQY
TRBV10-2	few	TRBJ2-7	ASSDWTSESRPYEQY
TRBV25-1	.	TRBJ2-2	ASSHTSGRVGELF
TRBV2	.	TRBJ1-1	ASRASLGQGIGNTEAF
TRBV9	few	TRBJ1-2	ASSVGSTLGYGYT
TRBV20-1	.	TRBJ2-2	SAKGLAGGTGELF
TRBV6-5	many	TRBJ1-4	ASSYRAHGDEKLF
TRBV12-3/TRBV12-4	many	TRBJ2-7	ASSFPGQGNEQY
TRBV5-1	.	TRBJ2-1	ASGRQGWSLTYNEQF
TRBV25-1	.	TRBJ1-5	ASSPTGAQISNQPQH
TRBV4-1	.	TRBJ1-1	ASSQAAGAEAF
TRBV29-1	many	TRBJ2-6	SVEERPIRAGANVLT
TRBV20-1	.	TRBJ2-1	SATTSGSLSDTQF
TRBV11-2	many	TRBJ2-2	ASSLSRTGVTGELF
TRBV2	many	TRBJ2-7	ASRRERESEQY
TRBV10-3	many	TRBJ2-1	AISESQDNEQF
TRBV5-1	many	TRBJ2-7	ASSTSGGLSSYEQY
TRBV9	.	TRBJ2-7	ASSVTGGGRYEQY
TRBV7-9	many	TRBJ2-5	ASSLGTFKY
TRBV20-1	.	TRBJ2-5	SARDQRDRQTQY
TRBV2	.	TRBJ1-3	ASSGRGISGNTIY
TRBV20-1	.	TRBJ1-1	SASSGGPTEAF
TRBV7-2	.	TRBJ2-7	ASSLVGVAIYEQY
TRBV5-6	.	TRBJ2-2	ASSYTGTSGGELF
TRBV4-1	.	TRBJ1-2	ASSQDRDRYGYT
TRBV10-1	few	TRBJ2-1	ASSEPPFFPTGGNMYNEQF
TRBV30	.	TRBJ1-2	AWSVGDGYGYT
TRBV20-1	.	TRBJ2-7	SARGGGYGQY
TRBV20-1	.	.	SLMTSGSHEQY
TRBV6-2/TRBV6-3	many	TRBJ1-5	ASTGLPYSNQPQH
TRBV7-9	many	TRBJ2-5	ASSIRTGKETQY
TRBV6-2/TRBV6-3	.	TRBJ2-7	ASSHQTSGSSYEQY
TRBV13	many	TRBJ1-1	ASSLGTNMNTEAF
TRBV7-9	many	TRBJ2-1	ASIAGLYNEQF
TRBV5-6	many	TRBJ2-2	ASSLGGPGELF
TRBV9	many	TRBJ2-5	ASSAVAGVRETQY
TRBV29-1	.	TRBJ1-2	SVILLGSNYGYT
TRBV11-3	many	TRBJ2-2	ASSLAQGAGELF
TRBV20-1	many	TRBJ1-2	SASRSNYGYT